This T cell receptor (beta chain) was profiled in a study of blood T cell repertoires in COVID-19. Germline loops: CDR1 GTSNPN, CDR2 SVGIG (reference sequence). The V gene end was trimmed by 1 base and the J gene end by 2 bases; junction bases not matched to a gene: 8. There are 17 residues in the CDR3. Measured with immunoSEQ multiplex PCR; TCRdb has only the in-frame clones, and not every one. The sample shows roughly 24,000 clones, roughly 80% of them seen only once. The sequence came from a man in his sixties or seventies with acute or convalescent COVID-19. The genes are TRBV30 and TRBJ1-5, with 10 bases lining up with TRBD1. What was sequenced was peripheral blood. The CDR3 DNA sequence: TGTGCCTGGAGTGGATATTCCGGGACAGGGGGCAATCAGCCCCAGCATTTT. Its protein product is CAWSGYSGTGGNQPQHF.